The 30 T cell receptor beta chains in this list originate from one sample, sequenced in a study of shared clonotypes between healthy human individuals (dated by TCRdb to about 2020). Receptors were amplified or captured by the immunoSEQ multiplex PCR assay. TCRdb stores this immuneACCESS table with in-frame sequences only. Part of the clones is absent; in the studies checked, under half of the shortfall reflects unresolved V genes, and no reason is known for the rest. Across this sample there are 2 million to 2.5 million clones, with around 93% seen only once. The ten biggest clones cover about 1.8% of the sample. CD8 naive samples were CD45RO-negative cells positively selected for CCR7, giving a CD45RA+CCR7+ population that excluded TemRA cells. The sample consisted of naive CD8+ T cells from PBMCs. The cell subset or site tag for this specimen amounts to: CD45RA+CCR7+. These receptor sequences come from a man aged 18-30 years in good health. Some clones in this sample may be carry-over from other donors' samples.

This chain connects TRBV11-2 to TRBJ2-3; D remains ambiguous. Germline CDR1 and CDR2: SGHAT and FQNNGV. This CDR3 contains 17 residues. V gave up 6 bases and J gave up 6 bases, with 25 bases separating them. The CDR3 here is CASSPFARSRNLDTQYF. CDR3 in DNA: TGTGCCAGCAGTCCTTTTGCTAGGTCGAGAAACTTGGATACGCAGTATTTT.

The chain uses TRBV30 and TRBJ2-2, with D possibly being TRBD1 or TRBD2 (5 bases each). This CDR3 comprises 14 residues. Germline V gene data show CDR1 as GTSNPN and CDR2 as SVGIG (reference sequence). Trimming stripped 1 base from V and 6 bases from J, with 12 bases between. The CDR3 bases are TGTGCCTGGAGTGCAATAAGAGGGGCCGGGGAGCTGTTTTTT. Translated: CAWSAIRGAGELFF.

This chain uses TRBV11-2 with TRBJ2-1; 15 nucleotides line up with TRBD2. Germline trimming cut 5 bases from V and 9 bases from J; bases unmatched to any gene: 14. Germline V gene data show CDR1 as SGHAT and CDR2 as FQNNGV. This CDR3 has 18 amino acids. The CDR3 DNA follows: TGTGCCAGCAGCCGGACTAGCGGGAGGGGTATGATGCGTGGTGAGCAGTTCTTC. Protein sequence: CASSRTSGRGMMRGEQFF.

This chain connects TRBV4-3 to TRBJ1-2, with 10 nucleotides matching TRBD1. Per germline, CDR1 LGHNA and CDR2 YSLEER. Trimming cost V 0 bases and J 4 bases; bases outside gene matches: 8. CDR3 length: 17 residues. CDR3: CASSQDNRDRGFYGYTF. The CDR3 DNA is TGCGCCAGCAGCCAAGACAACCGGGACAGGGGCTTCTATGGCTACACCTTC.

This sequence joins TRBV11-1 and TRBJ2-3; maybe TRBD1 (5 bases). In germline, CDR1 is SGHAT, CDR2 FQDESV (reference sequence). Trimming took off 6 bases at V and 2 bases at J, with 12 bases between the two ends. This CDR3 is built from 14 residues. The CDR3 coding sequence is TGTGCCAGCAGTGGAATTGGGGCCACAGATACGCAGTATTTT. Residues: CASSGIGATDTQYF.

This clone was observed a single time. The chain links TRBV6-5 to TRBJ1-4; D is unclear. Germline loops: CDR1 MNHEY, CDR2 SVGAGI. The ends were cut back, 5 bases at V and 4 bases at J, with 14 bases in the middle. The CDR3 extends over 15 amino acids. The CDR3 sequence: CASSLSGNLNEKLFF. The CDR3 DNA is TGTGCCAGCAGTCTTTCGGGGAACCTTAATGAAAAACTGTTTTTT.

This chain joins TRBV4-1 and TRBJ2-7; 8 bases match TRBD1. Trimming at V came to 4 bases and at J to 2 bases, leaving 7 bases not matched to a gene. Germline V gives CDR1 MGHRA, CDR2 YSYEKL. This CDR3 spans 15 amino acids. The CDR3 spells CASSPRTGPTYEQYF. The CDR3 DNA reads TGCGCCAGCAGCCCTAGGACAGGGCCAACCTACGAGCAGTACTTC.

The genes are TRBV6-5 and TRBJ2-7; D is ambiguous. Per the germline V gene, CDR1 is MNHEY and CDR2 is SVGAGI. V shed 0 bases and J shed 2 bases, with 8 bases lying between them. The CDR3 covers 14 residues. In DNA form, the CDR3 reads TGTGCCAGCAGTTACTCGACGAGAGCCTACGAGCAGTACTTC. The encoded protein is CASSYSTRAYEQYF.

This clone showed up just once. In the same sample, other DNA sequences code for this CDR3. The chain joins TRBV28 to TRBJ2-7; D is possibly TRBD2 (5 bases). Trimming removed 3 bases from V and 0 bases from J, with 9 bases in between. This CDR3 region has 14 residues. Per germline, CDR1 MDHEN and CDR2 SYDVKM. In DNA, the CDR3 is TGTGCCAGCAGTTTCCTAGGGAGCTCCTACGAGCAGTACTTC. Its translation is CASSFLGSSYEQYF.

The gene calls are TRBV28 and TRBJ2-7; D may be TRBD2 (6 bases). Trimming removed 3 bases at V and 5 bases at J, with 14 bases between. The V gene's germline CDR1 is MDHEN and CDR2 SYDVKM. This CDR3 is 14 amino acids long. The CDR3 is CASSFREVGHEQYF. The DNA of the CDR3 is TGTGCCAGCAGTTTTAGGGAGGTCGGCCACGAGCAGTACTTC.

The chain is built from TRBV4-1 and TRBJ1-2; 7 bases match TRBD1. V shed 4 bases, J shed 7 bases, and the junction held 12 bases outside the gene matches. The germline gives CDR1 MGHRA, CDR2 YSYEKL. The CDR3 contains 15 residues. The CDR3 region has the DNA TGCGCCAGCAGCCTCGGTATGGAGGGGGCGGGTGGCTACACCTTC. As protein: CASSLGMEGAGGYTF.

CDR3 region: CASSYDSQFYEQYF. CDR3 nucleotides: TGTGCCAGCAGCTACGACTCTCAGTTTTACGAGCAGTACTTC. The chain links TRBV7-9 to TRBJ2-7; no reliable D call. The CDR3 consists of 14 residues. The germline V and J ends were trimmed by 4 bases and 4 bases, with 14 bases remaining between them. Germline V gene lookup returns CDR1 SEHNR and CDR2 FQNEAQ (reference sequence).

This clone was observed a single time. Germline is not matched at one junction end, which may reflect a read error. The rearrangement links TRBV4-2 to TRBJ2-7; 10 bases are shared with TRBD2. CDR1 LGHNA and CDR2 YNFKEQ come from the germline V gene. This CDR3 is 14 amino acids long. The CDR3 reads CASSQAGGPYEQYF. The CDR3 DNA sequence: TGTGCCAGCAGTCAAGCGGGAGGGCCGTACGAGCAGTACTTC.

The chain couples TRBV9 to TRBJ1-3; TRBD1 might be the D (6 bases). The V gene's germline CDR1 is SGDLS and CDR2 YYNGEE. Trimming took off 2 bases at V and 0 bases at J, with 12 bases between the two ends. CDR3 length: 16 amino acids. The chain's CDR3 is CASSVPDRSSGNTIYF. The CDR3 nucleotides are TGTGCCAGCAGCGTCCCCGACAGGAGCTCTGGAAACACCATATATTTT.

The chain couples TRBV11-1 to TRBJ2-5; 8 nucleotides agree with TRBD1. Unmatched junction bases numbered 6, after V lost 1 base and J lost 5 bases. The CDR3 loop spans 15 amino acids. In germline, CDR1 is SGHAT, CDR2 FQDESV (reference sequence). The CDR3 DNA follows: TGTGCCAGCAGCTTAGGACAGGGGCCTGTGGAGACCCAGTACTTC. Its translation is CASSLGQGPVETQYF.

V is TRBV7-8 and J is TRBJ1-3, with D perhaps TRBD1 (5 bases). CDR3 size: 13 residues. Trimming stripped 8 bases from V and 3 bases from J, with 11 bases between. Germline V CDR1 and CDR2: SGHVS, FQNEAQ. Written as DNA, the CDR3 is TGTGCCAGCGCAGGGCTTTTTGGAAACACCATATATTTT. It specifies CASAGLFGNTIYF. The full variable domain, with the rest looked up from reference TRBV7-8 and TRBJ1-3, is GAGVSQSPRYKVAKRGQDVALRCDPISGHVSLFWYQQALGQGPEFLTYFQNEAQLDKSGLPSDRFFAERPEGSVSTLKIQRTQQEDSAVYLCASAGLFGNTIYFGEGSWLTVV.

This clone has just one count. The V and J genes are TRBV27 and TRBJ2-2; 12 bases fit TRBD2. J was trimmed by 5 bases and V by 6 bases; bases with no gene match: 13. Germline V CDR1 and CDR2: MNHEY, SMNVEV (reference sequence). The CDR3 runs to 18 residues. CDR3 protein: CASRISRLAGEETGELFF. DNA of the CDR3: TGTGCCAGCAGAATAAGTCGACTAGCGGGAGAGGAAACCGGGGAGCTGTTTTTT.

The chain couples TRBV29-1 to TRBJ1-1; D unresolved. The CDR3 loop spans 11 amino acids. Germline lookup yields CDR1 SQVTM and CDR2 ANQGSEA. Between the trimmed V and J ends, which lost 8 bases and 4 bases, there was a span of 11 bases. The CDR3 loop reads CSTVVSTEAFF. CDR3 coding DNA: TGCAGCACCGTCGTATCCACTGAAGCTTTCTTT. Combining the CDR3 with reference TRBV29-1 and TRBJ1-1 gives the whole variable domain SAVISQKPSRDICQRGTSLTIQCQVDSQVTMMFWYRQQPGQSLTLIATANQGSEATYESGFVIDKFPISRPNLTFSTLTVSNMSPEDSSIYLCSTVVSTEAFFGQGTRLTVV.

V usage is TRBV14 and J usage is TRBJ2-7; 11 bases are shared with TRBD2. Germline V gene sequence: CDR1 SGHDN, CDR2 FVKESK. Trimming cost V 1 base and J 4 bases; bases outside gene matches: 6. CDR3 length equals 16 residues. In nucleotides, the CDR3 is TGTGCCAGCAGCCAAGTGGGGACTAGCGGCCTGTACGAGCAGTACTTC. The encoded protein is CASSQVGTSGLYEQYF.

The rearrangement links TRBV28 to TRBJ1-1, with TRBD1 matching over 9 bases. Trimming cost V 3 bases and J 6 bases; bases outside gene matches: 5. The germline V gene encodes CDR1 MDHEN and CDR2 SYDVKM. This CDR3 has 14 amino acids. CDR3 bases: TGTGCCAGCAGTTTCCATAGACAGGGGGCTGAAGCTTTCTTT. Encoded protein: CASSFHRQGAEAFF.

This chain joins TRBV19 and TRBJ2-1; maybe TRBD1 (6 bases). Germline loops: CDR1 LNHDA, CDR2 SQIVND (reference sequence). This CDR3 spans 13 amino acids. Trimming took 3 bases from V and 10 from J, leaving 13 bases between them. CDR3 loop: CASSISTGPEQFF. CDR3 DNA sequence: TGTGCCAGTAGTATTTCGACAGGCCCGGAGCAGTTCTTC.

Regarding this clone: At the DNA level, this CDR3 is encoded by other sequences in the same sample as well. The rearrangement uses TRBV19 and TRBJ1-1; a weak D match, TRBD1 (5 bases). Germline CDR1 and CDR2: LNHDA and SQIVND (reference sequence). V shed 3 bases and J shed 0 bases, with 11 bases lying between them. The CDR3 length is 15 residues. CDR3 nucleotides: TGTGCCAGTAGTATTGTGGCAGGGCTGAACACTGAAGCTTTCTTT. It codes for CASSIVAGLNTEAFF.

The chain recombines TRBV27 with TRBJ2-7; weak D call: TRBD1 (5 bases). Trimming removed 5 bases at V and 1 base at J, with 9 bases between. Germline V gene sequence: CDR1 MNHEY, CDR2 SMNVEV (reference sequence). CDR3 length: 13 residues. The CDR3 DNA reads TGTGCCAGCAGTCTACAGGAATCCTACGAGCAGTACTTC. Its protein is CASSLQESYEQYF.

This clone was found a few times. This chain joins TRBV13 and TRBJ1-2, with D tentatively TRBD1 (5 bases). Germline V gene sequence: CDR1 PRHDT, CDR2 FYEKMQ (reference sequence). CDR3 length: 13 amino acids. Trimming left V 6 bases short and J 14 bases short, with 22 bases between. The CDR3 region is CASSLSIRDSLTF. The CDR3 DNA is TGTGCCAGCAGTTTATCCATCCGGGACTCCTTGACCTTC. Based on the CDR3 plus reference TRBV13 and TRBJ1-2, the full variable domain is AAGVIQSPRHLIKEKRETATLKCYPIPRHDTVYWYQQGPGQDPQFLISFYEKMQSDKGSIPDRFSAQQFSDYHSELNMSSLELGDSALYFCASSLSIRDSLTFGSGTRLTVV.

V usage is TRBV4-1 and J usage is TRBJ2-2; the D gene is possibly TRBD1 (6 bases). The CDR3 has 18 residues. Germline V gene lookup returns CDR1 MGHRA and CDR2 YSYEKL. V lost 3 bases to trimming and J lost 2 bases, with 19 bases between them. The CDR3 region has the DNA TGCGCCAGCAGCCACTCAGCAGGGGCAGGTACCAACACCGGGGAGCTGTTTTTT. Amino acid sequence: CASSHSAGAGTNTGELFF.

This clone was seen just once. The chain combines TRBV28 with TRBJ1-2; 12 bases agree with TRBD1. Unmatched junction bases numbered 12, after V lost 8 bases and J lost 2 bases. This CDR3 region has 17 residues. Germline V gives CDR1 MDHEN, CDR2 SYDVKM. CDR3 DNA sequence: TGTGCCAGCGAGCTCGGGACAGGGGGCGAAGTGAACTATGGCTACACCTTC. Its translation: CASELGTGGEVNYGYTF.

The genes are TRBV29-1 and TRBJ1-4; TRBD1 aligns across 10 bases. The CDR3 extends over 12 amino acids. V lost 8 bases to trimming and J lost 12 bases; unmatched junction nucleotides: 9. The V gene's germline CDR1 is SQVTM and CDR2 ANQGSEA. Here the CDR3 reads CSLKHGTGELFF. The CDR3 coding sequence is TGCAGCCTAAAGCACGGGACAGGGGAACTGTTTTTT.

The CDR3 spells CASSEDRGQTQPQHF. The CDR3 nucleotides read TGTGCCAGCAGTGAAGACCGGGGCCAGACCCAGCCCCAGCATTTT. The V and J genes are TRBV6-1 and TRBJ1-5; TRBD1 might be the D (5 bases). Germline lookup yields CDR1 MNHNS and CDR2 SASEGT. Trimming shortened V by 1 base and J by 7 bases, and 14 bases separated the two germline ends. The CDR3 length is 15 residues.

The V and J genes are TRBV2 and TRBJ2-3; weak D call: TRBD2 (5 bases). Trimming stripped 0 bases from V and 2 bases from J, with 12 bases between. The CDR3 runs 16 residues. CDR1 SNHLY and CDR2 FYNNEI come from the germline V gene. This CDR3 is CASSEAPGLYTDTQYF. CDR3 DNA sequence: TGTGCCAGCAGTGAAGCTCCCGGACTGTACACAGATACGCAGTATTTT.

The J gene is TRBJ2-3, the V gene TRBV25-1, with TRBD2 matching over 11 bases. This CDR3 has 17 residues. V shed 4 bases and J 4 bases; nucleotides not matched to a gene: 10. Germline CDR1 reads MGHDK; CDR2 reads SYGVNS. CDR3 loop: CASSGPLAGVYPDTQYF. The CDR3 DNA reads as TGTGCCAGCAGTGGCCCACTAGCGGGAGTTTATCCAGATACGCAGTATTTT.